These T cell receptor beta chains were read from a single sample in a study of blood T cell repertoires in COVID-19. Only in-frame clones appear in the TCRdb table, and some are missing; sequencing was by immunoSEQ multiplex PCR. Among over 450,000 clones listed, about 91% were seen once. Sequenced: peripheral blood. Every receptor here comes from a man aged 18 to 30 with COVID-19, enrolled during active disease. Each CDR3 is given with its conserved first and last residue. The order of the fields is J gene, clone size, D gene, V gene, CDR3 protein, CDR3 DNA. The D gene is left open where the match is weak. The listing skips clone size in some rows; elsewhere it reads once, few, many or a size class.

j_call: TRBJ2-3
clone_size: -
d_call: TRBD1
v_call: TRBV7-2
cdr3_aa: CASSKRTGGTDTQYF
cdr3_nt: TGTGCCAGCAGCAAGAGGACAGGGGGTACAGATACGCAGTATTTT

j_call: TRBJ2-5
clone_size: -
d_call: TRBD2
v_call: TRBV19
cdr3_aa: CASSGRGETQYF
cdr3_nt: TGTGCCAGTAGCGGGAGGGGAGAGACCCAGTACTTC

j_call: TRBJ2-1
clone_size: -
d_call: -
v_call: TRBV27
cdr3_aa: CASSWGDLAYNEQFF
cdr3_nt: TGTGCCAGCAGCTGGGGGGACCTGGCGTACAATGAGCAGTTCTTC

j_call: TRBJ1-6
clone_size: -
d_call: TRBD1
v_call: TRBV5-5
cdr3_aa: CASSRGTGNSPLHF
cdr3_nt: TGTGCCAGCAGCAGAGGGACAGGGAATTCACCCCTCCACTTT

j_call: TRBJ1-2
clone_size: -
d_call: TRBD1
v_call: TRBV6-5
cdr3_aa: CASGKPGGSYGYTF
cdr3_nt: TGTGCCAGCGGGAAACCAGGGGGCAGCTATGGCTACACCTTC

j_call: TRBJ1-1
clone_size: few
d_call: -
v_call: TRBV12-5
cdr3_aa: CASGLAGNTEAFF
cdr3_nt: TGTGCTAGTGGTTTAGCGGGGAACACTGAAGCTTTCTTT

j_call: TRBJ1-5
clone_size: -
d_call: TRBD1
v_call: TRBV19
cdr3_aa: CASSMGDRGNQPQHF
cdr3_nt: TGTGCCAGTAGTATGGGGGACAGGGGCAATCAGCCCCAGCATTTT

j_call: TRBJ2-3
clone_size: -
d_call: TRBD2
v_call: TRBV24-1
cdr3_aa: CATSDPGTSGLTQYF
cdr3_nt: TGTGCCACCAGTGATCCTGGGACTAGCGGTTTGACGCAGTATTTT

j_call: TRBJ2-2
clone_size: -
d_call: TRBD2
v_call: TRBV19
cdr3_aa: CASSDFSGRVTGELFF
cdr3_nt: TGTGCCAGTAGTGACTTTAGCGGGAGGGTAACCGGGGAGCTGTTTTTT

j_call: TRBJ1-4
clone_size: -
d_call: -
v_call: TRBV18
cdr3_aa: CASSPIVTGTHEKLFF
cdr3_nt: TGTGCCAGCTCACCAATCGTAACGGGTACCCATGAAAAACTGTTTTTT

j_call: TRBJ2-2
clone_size: -
d_call: -
v_call: TRBV27
cdr3_aa: CASSSQVSAIQHTGELFF
cdr3_nt: TGTGCCAGCAGCTCACAGGTGAGTGCCATCCAACACACCGGGGAGCTGTTTTTT

j_call: TRBJ2-5
clone_size: once
d_call: -
v_call: TRBV15
cdr3_aa: CATSRDSRGAETQYF
cdr3_nt: TGTGCCACCAGCAGAGATAGTCGGGGGGCCGAGACCCAGTACTTC

j_call: TRBJ1-1
clone_size: -
d_call: TRBD1
v_call: TRBV19
cdr3_aa: CASSMGQENTEAFF
cdr3_nt: TGTGCCAGTAGTATGGGACAGGAGAACACTGAAGCTTTCTTT

j_call: TRBJ2-2
clone_size: -
d_call: TRBD2
v_call: TRBV7-6
cdr3_aa: CASSLGVAGGTTGELFF
cdr3_nt: TGTGCCAGCAGCTTAGGAGTAGCGGGGGGCACCACCGGGGAGCTGTTTTTT

j_call: TRBJ1-5
clone_size: -
d_call: -
v_call: TRBV19
cdr3_aa: CASRGGQRNQPQHF
cdr3_nt: TGTGCCAGTAGGGGGGGGCAGCGCAATCAGCCCCAGCATTTT

j_call: TRBJ2-3
clone_size: -
d_call: TRBD1
v_call: TRBV2
cdr3_aa: CASQQGSFSTDTQYF
cdr3_nt: TGTGCCAGCCAACAGGGGTCCTTCAGCACAGATACGCAGTATTTT

j_call: TRBJ1-2
clone_size: -
d_call: -
v_call: TRBV21-1
cdr3_aa: CASTGNRTGQWGYTF
cdr3_nt: TGTGCCAGCACCGGGAATAGGACAGGGCAGTGGGGCTACACCTTC

j_call: TRBJ2-3
clone_size: -
d_call: -
v_call: TRBV5-1
cdr3_aa: CASSQRVSTDTQYF
cdr3_nt: TGCGCCAGCAGCCAGCGGGTTAGCACAGATACGCAGTATTTT

j_call: TRBJ1-5
clone_size: -
d_call: TRBD1
v_call: TRBV5-5
cdr3_aa: CASSPTRQGQPQHF
cdr3_nt: TGTGCCAGCAGCCCAACCCGACAGGGCCAGCCCCAGCATTTT

j_call: TRBJ2-7
clone_size: -
d_call: TRBD2
v_call: TRBV7-2
cdr3_aa: CASSLGLAGTHEQYF
cdr3_nt: TGTGCCAGCAGCTTGGGACTAGCGGGAACCCACGAGCAGTACTTC

j_call: TRBJ2-1
clone_size: -
d_call: TRBD2
v_call: TRBV7-3
cdr3_aa: CASSSYSGREGEQFF
cdr3_nt: TGTGCCAGCAGCTCGTATAGCGGGAGGGAAGGTGAGCAGTTCTTC

j_call: TRBJ2-2
clone_size: -
d_call: -
v_call: TRBV2
cdr3_aa: CASRKIGVGGELFF
cdr3_nt: TGTGCCAGCAGAAAGATCGGGGTGGGCGGGGAGCTGTTTTTT

j_call: TRBJ2-7
clone_size: -
d_call: -
v_call: TRBV18
cdr3_aa: CASSREYEQYF
cdr3_nt: TGTGCCAGCTCACGGGAGTACGAGCAGTACTTC

j_call: TRBJ1-2
clone_size: -
d_call: -
v_call: TRBV6-5
cdr3_aa: CVSRETTGYYGYTF
cdr3_nt: TGTGTCAGCAGGGAGACGACAGGCTACTATGGCTACACCTTC

j_call: TRBJ2-3
clone_size: -
d_call: -
v_call: TRBV5-1
cdr3_aa: CASSTERVTDTQYF
cdr3_nt: TGCGCCAGCAGTACAGAGAGGGTCACAGATACGCAGTATTTT

j_call: TRBJ2-7
clone_size: -
d_call: TRBD1
v_call: TRBV29-1
cdr3_aa: CSVATGTGNSYEQYF
cdr3_nt: TGCAGCGTCGCGACCGGGACAGGGAACTCCTACGAGCAGTACTTC

j_call: TRBJ2-7
clone_size: -
d_call: TRBD2
v_call: TRBV27
cdr3_aa: CASSRRGDYEQYF
cdr3_nt: TGTGCCAGCAGCCGCCGGGGGGACTACGAGCAGTACTTC

j_call: TRBJ1-3
clone_size: few
d_call: -
v_call: TRBV7-8
cdr3_aa: CASSQIGGGGNTIYF
cdr3_nt: TGTGCCAGCAGCCAAATTGGAGGAGGAGGAAACACCATATATTTT

j_call: TRBJ1-4
clone_size: once
d_call: -
v_call: TRBV3-1/TRBV3-2
cdr3_aa: CASSQREKLFF
cdr3_nt: TGTGCCAGCAGCCAGAGAGAAAAACTGTTTTTT

j_call: TRBJ2-2
clone_size: -
d_call: TRBD2
v_call: TRBV5-6
cdr3_aa: CASSPGVAGADTGELFF
cdr3_nt: TGTGCCAGCAGCCCCGGAGTGGCGGGAGCGGACACCGGGGAGCTGTTTTTT

j_call: TRBJ2-2
clone_size: few
d_call: TRBD1
v_call: TRBV25-1
cdr3_aa: CASSRGQGFNGELFF
cdr3_nt: TGTGCCAGCTCCAGGGGACAGGGTTTTAACGGGGAGCTGTTTTTT

j_call: TRBJ2-1
clone_size: -
d_call: -
v_call: TRBV12-3/TRBV12-4
cdr3_aa: CASSFDSYNEQFF
cdr3_nt: TGTGCCAGCAGTTTCGACAGCTACAATGAGCAGTTCTTC

j_call: TRBJ1-1
clone_size: -
d_call: -
v_call: TRBV2
cdr3_aa: CASKFMNTEAFF
cdr3_nt: TGTGCCAGCAAATTCATGAACACTGAAGCTTTCTTT

j_call: TRBJ2-3
clone_size: -
d_call: -
v_call: TRBV27
cdr3_aa: CASSFHGTQYF
cdr3_nt: TGTGCCAGCAGTTTTCACGGTACGCAGTATTTT

j_call: TRBJ1-3
clone_size: -
d_call: -
v_call: TRBV3-1/TRBV3-2
cdr3_aa: CASSQEGDAFF
cdr3_nt: TGTGCCAGCAGCCAAGAAGGAGACGCTTTTTTT

j_call: TRBJ2-2
clone_size: few
d_call: TRBD1
v_call: TRBV5-1
cdr3_aa: CASSRGDRDTGELFF
cdr3_nt: TGCGCCAGCAGCCGGGGGGACAGGGACACCGGGGAGCTGTTTTTT

j_call: TRBJ1-1
clone_size: once
d_call: -
v_call: TRBV21-1
cdr3_aa: CAPYPEAGAFF
cdr3_nt: TGTGCCCCGTACCCGGAGGCAGGCGCTTTCTTT

j_call: TRBJ2-3
clone_size: -
d_call: -
v_call: TRBV9
cdr3_aa: CASSEGGSTDTQYF
cdr3_nt: TGTGCCAGCAGCGAGGGGGGGAGCACAGATACGCAGTATTTT

j_call: TRBJ2-5
clone_size: -
d_call: TRBD1
v_call: TRBV9
cdr3_aa: CASSATGGTEETQYF
cdr3_nt: TGTGCCAGCAGCGCAACGGGTGGGACAGAAGAGACCCAGTACTTC

j_call: TRBJ1-3
clone_size: -
d_call: -
v_call: TRBV23-1
cdr3_aa: CASSQLTRTDETPGNTIYF
cdr3_nt: TGCGCCAGCAGTCAATTAACTCGGACAGATGAAACTCCTGGAAACACCATATATTTT

j_call: TRBJ1-6
clone_size: -
d_call: -
v_call: TRBV5-1
cdr3_aa: CASSFDSPTNNSPLHF
cdr3_nt: TGCGCCAGCAGCTTCGACAGCCCAACGAATAATTCACCCCTCCACTTT

j_call: TRBJ2-2
clone_size: -
d_call: -
v_call: TRBV7-9
cdr3_aa: CASSSPVFSGENTGELFF
cdr3_nt: TGTGCCAGCAGCTCCCCAGTGTTCTCGGGAGAAAACACCGGGGAGCTGTTTTTT

j_call: TRBJ2-7
clone_size: once
d_call: TRBD1
v_call: TRBV7-7
cdr3_aa: CASSPGQGNYEQYF
cdr3_nt: TGTGCCAGCTCACCGGGACAGGGGAACTACGAGCAGTACTTC

j_call: TRBJ2-1
clone_size: -
d_call: TRBD2
v_call: TRBV7-9
cdr3_aa: CASSRFRGGANEQFF
cdr3_nt: TGTGCCAGCAGCCGCTTTCGCGGGGGGGCCAATGAGCAGTTCTTC

j_call: TRBJ1-1
clone_size: few
d_call: -
v_call: TRBV6-5
cdr3_aa: CASRTASRSTEAFF
cdr3_nt: TGTGCCAGCAGGACCGCCAGTCGGAGCACTGAAGCTTTCTTT

j_call: TRBJ1-2
clone_size: -
d_call: -
v_call: TRBV2
cdr3_aa: CASSEAPYGYTF
cdr3_nt: TGTGCCAGCAGTGAAGCCCCGTATGGCTACACCTTC

j_call: TRBJ2-5
clone_size: -
d_call: TRBD2
v_call: TRBV15
cdr3_aa: CATSWGLAAHQETQYF
cdr3_nt: TGTGCCACCAGCTGGGGACTAGCGGCTCACCAAGAGACCCAGTACTTC

j_call: TRBJ2-1
clone_size: -
d_call: -
v_call: TRBV7-8
cdr3_aa: CASSPTAGASSHNEQFF
cdr3_nt: TGTGCCAGCAGTCCTACAGCGGGCGCGAGTTCTCACAATGAGCAGTTCTTC

j_call: TRBJ1-1
clone_size: -
d_call: TRBD1
v_call: TRBV15
cdr3_aa: CATSRMQGVDTEAFF
cdr3_nt: TGTGCCACCAGCAGGATGCAGGGGGTTGACACTGAAGCTTTCTTT

j_call: TRBJ2-2
clone_size: -
d_call: -
v_call: TRBV3-1/TRBV3-2
cdr3_aa: CASSTYGGELFF
cdr3_nt: TGTGCCAGCAGCACCTACGGCGGGGAGCTGTTTTTT

j_call: TRBJ2-3
clone_size: -
d_call: -
v_call: TRBV10-3
cdr3_aa: CAISAAETQYF
cdr3_nt: TGTGCCATCAGTGCGGCGGAAACGCAGTATTTT

j_call: TRBJ1-5
clone_size: -
d_call: TRBD1
v_call: TRBV19
cdr3_aa: CASSLGGPQPQHF
cdr3_nt: TGTGCCAGTAGTTTAGGGGGCCCTCAGCCCCAGCATTTT

j_call: TRBJ2-5
clone_size: -
d_call: TRBD1
v_call: TRBV24-1
cdr3_aa: CATRSGGLQETQYF
cdr3_nt: TGTGCCACCAGGTCAGGGGGCTTGCAAGAGACCCAGTACTTC

j_call: TRBJ1-1
clone_size: -
d_call: -
v_call: TRBV11-3
cdr3_aa: CASSVPGFLNTEAFF
cdr3_nt: TGTGCCAGCAGCGTTCCGGGATTTTTAAACACTGAAGCTTTCTTT

j_call: TRBJ2-3
clone_size: -
d_call: TRBD2
v_call: TRBV6-1
cdr3_aa: CASSEGWSSGPSTDTQYF
cdr3_nt: TGTGCCAGCAGTGAAGGATGGTCTAGCGGGCCTAGCACAGATACGCAGTATTTT

j_call: TRBJ2-5
clone_size: -
d_call: -
v_call: TRBV4-1
cdr3_aa: CASSPERDFGETQYF
cdr3_nt: TGCGCCAGCAGCCCAGAACGGGATTTCGGGGAGACCCAGTACTTC

j_call: TRBJ2-1
clone_size: -
d_call: -
v_call: TRBV19
cdr3_aa: CASSIGPSSYNEQFF
cdr3_nt: TGTGCCAGTAGTATCGGCCCTAGCTCCTACAATGAGCAGTTCTTC